The next 19 T cell receptor beta chains were all read from a single sample in a study of T cells in Graves' hyperthyroidism and ophthalmopathy. RNA transcripts gave rise to amplified TCR beta CDR3 regions. A first-round RT-PCR of the TCR CDR3 used the HTBI primer set. Via MiXCR, TCRdb re-called the multiplex PCR reads, giving one row per CDR3 protein. The sample includes under 250,000 distinct CDR3 sequences, almost 25% of them seen just once. Sequenced sample: blood. These receptors all stem from a woman aged 40 to 55 with Graves' ophthalmopathy.

This clonotype was counted ten times or more. This chain links TRBV11-2 with TRBJ2-5, with 15 bases matching TRBD2. Germline lookup yields CDR1 SGHAT and CDR2 FQNNGV. The V and J ends lost 2 bases and 4 bases, in that order; junction bases with no gene match: 11. The CDR3 totals 19 residues. The CDR3 protein is CASSLTGLAGGGRRETQYF. In nucleotides, the CDR3 is TGTGCCAGCAGCTTAACTGGACTAGCGGGAGGGGGGAGGAGAGAGACCCAGTACTTC.

V usage is TRBV7-2 and J usage is TRBJ2-7, with unresolved D. Deletions cut 5 bases from V and 2 bases from J, with 16 bases between. Germline CDR1 is SGHTA and CDR2 is FQGNSA. The CDR3 length is 15 residues. Here the CDR3 reads CASSGRGAHTYEQYF. The DNA for the CDR3 is TGTGCCAGCAGCGGACGCGGCGCACACACCTACGAGCAGTACTTC.

This clonotype has a count of ten or more. This rearrangement joins TRBV6-1 to TRBJ2-2; D call uncertain. In germline, CDR1 is MNHNS, CDR2 SASEGT. V lost 6 bases and J 0 bases, leaving 8 bases between the germline ends. The CDR3 has 14 residues. CDR3 amino acids: CASSFVTNTGELFF. The CDR3 bases are TGTGCCAGCAGCTTCGTTACGAACACCGGGGAGCTGTTTTTT.

This clonotype was counted ten times or more. The J gene is TRBJ2-7, the V gene TRBV12-3 or TRBV12-4; D tentatively fits TRBD1 or TRBD2 (5 bases each). The germline V and J ends were trimmed by 4 bases and 3 bases, with 10 bases remaining between them. CDR3 length: 13 amino acids. In nucleotides, the CDR3 is TGTGCCAGCAGTTGGGGGAGTATCTACGAGCAGTACTTC. This encodes CASSWGSIYEQYF.

The chain is built from TRBV6-1 and TRBJ2-7, with TRBD1 identical over 7 bases. The germline V gene encodes CDR1 MNHNS and CDR2 SASEGT. With 6 bases clipped from V and 3 bases from J, the junction kept 5 bases outside the gene matches. There are 13 residues in the CDR3. The CDR3 protein is CASRLGQLYEQYF. CDR3 bases: TGTGCCAGCAGGTTGGGACAGCTCTACGAGCAGTACTTC.

At least ten counts were recorded for this clonotype. This rearrangement joins TRBV27 to TRBJ2-6, with TRBD2 as a possible D gene (6 bases). The CDR3 covers 16 residues. Trimming took off 8 bases at V and 0 bases at J, with 14 bases between the two ends. Germline V CDR1 and CDR2: MNHEY, SMNVEV (reference sequence). CDR3 amino acids: CASRLLGGSGANVLTF. In nucleotides, the CDR3 is TGTGCCAGCCGACTCCTCGGGGGCTCTGGGGCCAACGTCCTGACTTTC.

V gene TRBV6-1 combines with J gene TRBJ2-7; 7 bases fit TRBD2. The germline V gene has CDR1 MNHNS and CDR2 SASEGT. V trimming: 1 base; J trimming: 4 bases; junction bases outside the gene matches: 7. This CDR3 is built from 15 residues. CDR3 loop: CASSEGGGKLYEQYF. As DNA, the CDR3 is TGTGCCAGCAGTGAAGGGGGAGGGAAGCTTTACGAGCAGTACTTC.

This clonotype was picked up many times. The chain combines TRBV7-2 with TRBJ1-5; D gene uncertain. The V end lost 3 bases, the J end lost 6 bases, and 6 bases lay between the germline ends. Germline V gene lookup returns CDR1 SGHTA and CDR2 FQGNSA. This CDR3 is 12 amino acids long. The CDR3 reads CASSFTGQPQHF. The DNA of the CDR3 is TGTGCCAGCAGCTTTACGGGTCAGCCCCAGCATTTT.

In its sample, this clonotype was seen a few times. The J gene is TRBJ1-2, the V gene TRBV5-6; 8 bases map to TRBD1. Germline lookup yields CDR1 SGHDT and CDR2 YYEEEE. V lost 4 bases, J lost 4 bases, and 6 bases stayed unmatched. This CDR3 is built from 14 residues. CDR3 bases: TGTGCCAGCAGCCCGGGACAGGTCCCCTATGGCTACACCTTC. This gives the protein CASSPGQVPYGYTF.

On this clonotype: With a much larger clone just one base away, this may be a read error. This sequence joins TRBV18 and TRBJ1-5; D might be TRBD1 (5 bases). The germline gives CDR1 KGHSH, CDR2 LQKENI. This CDR3 contains 13 residues. CDR3 amino acids: CANSPGDSQPQHF. In nucleotides, the CDR3 is TGTGCCAACTCACCCGGTGACAGTCAGCCCCAGCATTTT.

In its sample, this clonotype was seen many times. The chain carries TRBV7-8 and TRBJ1-6; 7 bases map to TRBD1. The V segment lost 6 bases and the J segment 10 bases; nucleotides outside the gene matches: 3. Germline V gene lookup returns CDR1 SGHVS and CDR2 FQNEAQ. The length of the CDR3 is 12 residues. Written as DNA, the CDR3 is TGTGCCAGCAGAACGACAGGGTCACCCCTCCACTTT. Translated, it gives CASRTTGSPLHF.

V and J are TRBV7-6 and TRBJ1-1, with a weak D call TRBD1 (5 bases). The germline V gene has CDR1 SGHVS and CDR2 FNYEAQ. This CDR3 is built from 14 residues. V lost 0 bases, J lost 7 bases, and 12 bases lay in between. The CDR3 region has the DNA TGTGCCAGCAGCTTAGCGTTGTCTGGGGGTGAAGCTTTCTTT. Amino acid sequence: CASSLALSGGEAFF.

There are many counts of this clonotype. The rearrangement uses TRBV20-1 and TRBJ2-7, with D tentatively TRBD2 (6 bases). The V gene lost 0 bases and the J gene lost 2 bases, with 20 bases spanning the gap. This CDR3 is 17 amino acids long. Per the germline V gene, CDR1 is DFQATT and CDR2 is SNEGSKA (reference sequence). The CDR3 here is CSARDLRYGRAPYEQYF. CDR3 DNA sequence: TGCAGTGCTAGAGATCTGCGGTACGGGAGAGCACCCTACGAGCAGTACTTC.

This clonotype has only a few counts. V gene TRBV11-1 combines with J gene TRBJ1-2; D not certain. V was trimmed by 4 bases and J by 4 bases, leaving 7 bases between them. This CDR3 is 12 amino acids long. The germline V gene encodes CDR1 SGHAT and CDR2 FQDESV (reference sequence). For the CDR3, the DNA is TGTGCCAGCAGCTCCTCGGGCTATGGCTACACCTTC. It yields the protein CASSSSGYGYTF.

This clonotype came up many times. The V call is TRBV5-5, the J call TRBJ2-2; D uncertain. Per germline, CDR1 SGHKS and CDR2 YYEKEE (reference sequence). Trimming stripped 0 bases from V and 3 bases from J, with 3 bases between. The CDR3 contains 13 residues. CDR3 loop: CASSLEDTGELFF. Written as DNA, the CDR3 is TGTGCCAGCAGCTTGGAGGACACCGGGGAGCTGTTTTTT.

The sample holds many counts of this clonotype. This chain uses TRBV7-9 with TRBJ1-1; a possible D gene is TRBD1 (6 bases). The CDR3 has 15 amino acids. Trimming cost V 3 bases and J 1 base, with 12 bases left between them. Germline assignment: CDR1 SEHNR and CDR2 FQNEAQ (reference sequence). CDR3 residues: CASSLGGAGNTEAFF. In DNA, the CDR3 is TGTGCCAGCAGCTTGGGGGGCGCCGGGAACACTGAAGCTTTCTTT.

This clonotype was seen many times. The chain uses TRBV20-1 and TRBJ2-7, with a weak D call TRBD2 (5 bases). Germline values: CDR1 DFQATT, CDR2 SNEGSKA (reference sequence). V gave up 0 bases and J gave up 3 bases, with 9 bases separating them. There are 13 residues in the CDR3. The CDR3 reads CSARDPAGYEQYF. The CDR3 region has the DNA TGCAGTGCTAGAGATCCCGCGGGCTACGAGCAGTACTTC.

This clonotype was observed many times. The chain has TRBV25-1 and TRBJ2-2, with D maybe TRBD2 (5 bases). V lost 6 bases to trimming and J lost 2 bases, with 13 bases between them. The CDR3 contains 15 residues. Germline CDR1 and CDR2: MGHDK and SYGVNS. In nucleotides, the CDR3 is TGTGCCAGCAGGGGGTTAGGGAGCAACACCGGGGAGCTGTTTTTT. It translates to CASRGLGSNTGELFF.

This clonotype appeared many times. The chain couples TRBV12-3 or TRBV12-4 to TRBJ2-7; no definite D call. The V end was cut by 3 bases, the J end by 2 bases, with 8 bases between. CDR3 size: 13 residues. The CDR3 protein is CASSLVGPYEQYF. The CDR3 DNA reads as TGTGCCAGCAGTTTGGTCGGACCCTACGAGCAGTACTTC.